The sequence of this T cell receptor (beta chain) was determined in a study of response to subunit inactivated influenza vaccine. General observations from the study: It was suggested by the authors that few new T cells are recruited by each seasonal influenza vaccination.

A single record per CDR3 protein comes from TCRdb applying MiXCR to the RT-PCR reads. The table has hundreds of thousands of distinct CDR3 sequences, 13% to 15% seen once. For this clonotype: The antigen remains unidentified.

The germline CDR1 and CDR2 sequences are SNHLY and FYNNEI. The CDR3 is made up of 14 amino acids. V shed 6 bases and J 0 bases; nucleotides not matched to a gene: 4. The sequencing here drew on PBMCs from blood, taken around 14 days before vaccination. The sequence was obtained from a middle-aged man who received an inactivated influenza vaccine. This rearrangement joins TRBV2 to TRBJ2-7; 8 nucleotides agree with TRBD1. In DNA form, the CDR3 reads TGTGCCAGCAGGCGGGACAGGAACTCCTACGAGCAGTACTTC. It encodes CASRRDRNSYEQYF.